This entry lists 9 T cell receptor beta chains sequenced from one sample in a study of blood T cell repertoires in COVID-19 (TCRdb year 2020). The library was obtained by the immunoSEQ multiplex PCR assay. The immuneACCESS repertoire file appears here via TCRdb, limited to in-frame rearrangements. These files lack a portion of the clones; in checked studies, under half of the deficit traces to unresolved V genes, and the cause of the others is not known. The sample table contains fewer than 500,000 clones; only one count was recorded for more than 65% of them. The ten largest account for more than 0.95% of the sample. The sample consisted of peripheral blood. These receptors all come from a human donor with acute or convalescent COVID-19. The donor label of this sample is uncertain.

The chain carries TRBV28 and TRBJ2-3; 10 nucleotides align to TRBD2. Germline assignment: CDR1 MDHEN and CDR2 SYDVKM. This CDR3 region has 17 residues. Trimming removed 2 bases from V and 4 bases from J; junction bases left unmatched: 9. The CDR3 bases are TGTGCCAGCAGTTTAGCTTCCGGGACTAGCGTACCAGATACGCAGTATTTT. This sequence encodes CASSLASGTSVPDTQYF. The full variable domain, in which reference TRBV28 and TRBJ2-3 provide the parts outside the CDR3, is DVKVTQSSRYLVKRTGEKVFLECVQDMDHENMFWYRQDPGLGLRLIYFSYDVKMKEKGDIPEGYSVSREKKERFSLILESASTNQTSMYLCASSLASGTSVPDTQYFGPGTRLTVL.

In its sample, this clone was seen once. The chain employs TRBV6-1 and TRBJ1-2; D uncertain. CDR1 MNHNS and CDR2 SASEGT come from the germline V gene. The CDR3 is made up of 14 amino acids. Trimming cost V 1 base and J 8 bases, with 14 bases left between them. DNA for the CDR3: TGTGCCAGCAGTGAAGGTCCGGGCGGGCACGGCTACACCTTC. It codes for CASSEGPGGHGYTF.

The V gene is TRBV5-4, the J gene TRBJ2-3, with a possible D match to TRBD2 (5 bases). V lost 4 bases to trimming and J lost 2 bases, with 14 bases between them. The germline gives CDR1 SGHNT, CDR2 YYREEE (reference sequence). The CDR3 spans 15 residues. CDR3 DNA: TGTGCCAGCAGCAAAACTAGTGGGTACACAGATACGCAGTATTTT. Translated, it gives CASSKTSGYTDTQYF.

J is TRBJ2-1 and V is TRBV28; 8 nucleotides agree with TRBD1. Per germline, CDR1 MDHEN and CDR2 SYDVKM. Trimming at V came to 6 bases and at J to 10 bases, leaving 11 bases not matched to a gene. This CDR3 region has 14 residues. CDR3 in DNA: TGTGCCAGCAGGGGGACAGGAAGGGCAGGAGAGCAGTTCTTC. Translated: CASRGTGRAGEQFF.

The chain has TRBV28 and TRBJ2-1; TRBD2 aligns across 8 bases. The CDR3 extends over 15 amino acids. Germline assignment: CDR1 MDHEN and CDR2 SYDVKM. Trimming at V came to 6 bases and at J to 6 bases, leaving 10 bases not matched to a gene. CDR3 residues: CASRNSGGVGNEQFF. CDR3 nucleotides: TGTGCCAGCAGGAACTCCGGGGGGGTCGGCAATGAGCAGTTCTTC.

J is TRBJ2-1 and V is TRBV14; D perhaps matches TRBD2 (5 bases). The CDR3 loop spans 16 amino acids. V was clipped by 3 bases and J by 5 bases, with 17 bases between them. Germline V gene sequence: CDR1 SGHDN, CDR2 FVKESK. The CDR3 loop reads CASSHLSGIHNNEQFF. CDR3 coding DNA: TGTGCCAGCAGCCATTTGTCGGGGATACACAACAATGAGCAGTTCTTC.

This chain uses TRBV18 with TRBJ1-1; D perhaps matches TRBD1 (6 bases). Germline-derived CDR1 and CDR2 are KGHSH and LQKENI. The CDR3 spans 16 residues. Trimming stripped 3 bases from V and 5 bases from J, with 19 bases between. As DNA, the CDR3 is TGTGCCAGCTCACCTCTGGCGGCCCAGGGGAAGACTGAAGCTTTCTTT. Translating it yields CASSPLAAQGKTEAFF.

The V gene is TRBV5-1, the J gene TRBJ1-3, with 7 bases lining up with TRBD1. The germline V gene encodes CDR1 SGHRS and CDR2 YFSETQ. The CDR3 extends over 17 amino acids. V lost 0 bases, J lost 4 bases, and 10 bases stayed unmatched. The chain's CDR3 is CASSLGDRQGRGNTIYF. DNA of the CDR3: TGCGCCAGCAGCTTGGGGGACCGACAGGGAAGGGGAAACACCATATATTTT.

J is TRBJ2-7 and V is TRBV2; 9 bases are a match to TRBD1. V gave up 5 bases and J gave up 5 bases; unmatched junction bases: 4. This CDR3 contains 13 residues. Looked up from germline, CDR1 is SNHLY and CDR2 is FYNNEI. The CDR3 sequence is CASSLDRGNEQYF. The CDR3 DNA is TGTGCCAGCAGTTTGGACAGGGGCAACGAGCAGTACTTC.